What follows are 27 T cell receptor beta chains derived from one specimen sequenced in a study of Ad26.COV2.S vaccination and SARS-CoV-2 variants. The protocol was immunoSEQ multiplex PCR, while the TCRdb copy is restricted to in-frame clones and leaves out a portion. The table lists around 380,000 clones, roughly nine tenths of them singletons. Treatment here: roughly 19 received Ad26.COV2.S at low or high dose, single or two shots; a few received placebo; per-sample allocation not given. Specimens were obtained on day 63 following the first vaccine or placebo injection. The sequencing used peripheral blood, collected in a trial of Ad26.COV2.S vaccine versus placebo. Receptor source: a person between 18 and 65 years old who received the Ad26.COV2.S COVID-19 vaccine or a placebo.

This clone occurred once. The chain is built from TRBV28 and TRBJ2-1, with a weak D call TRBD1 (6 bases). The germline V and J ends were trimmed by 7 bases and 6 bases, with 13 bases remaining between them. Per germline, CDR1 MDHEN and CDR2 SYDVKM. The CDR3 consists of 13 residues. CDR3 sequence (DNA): TGTGCCAGCATCCTCAGGGGTGGCAATGAGCAGTTCTTC. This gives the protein CASILRGGNEQFF.

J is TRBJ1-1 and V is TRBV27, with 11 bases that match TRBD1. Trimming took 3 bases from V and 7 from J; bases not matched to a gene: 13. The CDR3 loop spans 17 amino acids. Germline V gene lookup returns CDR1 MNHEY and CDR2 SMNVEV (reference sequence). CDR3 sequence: CASSFSGQGATWGEAFF. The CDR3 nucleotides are TGTGCCAGCAGTTTTAGCGGACAGGGGGCTACATGGGGTGAAGCTTTCTTT.

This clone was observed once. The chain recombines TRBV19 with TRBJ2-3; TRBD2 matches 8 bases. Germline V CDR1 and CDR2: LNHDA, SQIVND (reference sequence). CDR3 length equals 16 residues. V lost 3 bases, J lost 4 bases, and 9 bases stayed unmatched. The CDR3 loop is CASSMYAGGSPDTQYF. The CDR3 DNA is TGTGCCAGTAGTATGTATGCGGGGGGCTCCCCAGATACGCAGTATTTT.

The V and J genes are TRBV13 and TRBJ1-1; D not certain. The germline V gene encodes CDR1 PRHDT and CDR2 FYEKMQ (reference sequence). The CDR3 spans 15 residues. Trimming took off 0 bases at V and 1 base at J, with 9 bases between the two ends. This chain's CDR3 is CASSLGTNENTEAFF. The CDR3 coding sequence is TGTGCCAGCAGCTTAGGGACAAACGAGAACACTGAAGCTTTCTTT.

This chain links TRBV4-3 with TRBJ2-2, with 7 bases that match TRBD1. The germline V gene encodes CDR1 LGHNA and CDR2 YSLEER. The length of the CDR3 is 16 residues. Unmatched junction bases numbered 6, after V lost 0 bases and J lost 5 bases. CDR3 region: CASSQEVRGRTGELFF. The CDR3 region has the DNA TGCGCCAGCAGCCAAGAAGTCAGGGGGAGAACCGGGGAGCTGTTTTTT.

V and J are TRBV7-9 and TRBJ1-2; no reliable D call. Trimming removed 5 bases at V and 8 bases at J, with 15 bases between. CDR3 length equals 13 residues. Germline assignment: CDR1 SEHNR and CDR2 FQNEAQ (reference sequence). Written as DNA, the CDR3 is TGTGCCAGCAGCAGAGACGGACTATGGGGCTACACCTTC. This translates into CASSRDGLWGYTF.

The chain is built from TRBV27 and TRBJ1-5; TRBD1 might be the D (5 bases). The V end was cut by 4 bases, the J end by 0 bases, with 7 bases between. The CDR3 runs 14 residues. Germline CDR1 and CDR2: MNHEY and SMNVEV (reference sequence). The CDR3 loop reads CASSSTASNQPQHF. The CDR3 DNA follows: TGTGCCAGCAGTTCGACAGCTAGCAATCAGCCCCAGCATTTT.

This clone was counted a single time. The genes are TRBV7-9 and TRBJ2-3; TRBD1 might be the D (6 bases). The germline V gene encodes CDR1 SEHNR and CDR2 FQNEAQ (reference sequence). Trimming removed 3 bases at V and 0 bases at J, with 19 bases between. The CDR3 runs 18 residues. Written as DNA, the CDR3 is TGTGCCAGCAGCTTCCGGGACACTCACTTTTCTAGCACAGATACGCAGTATTTT. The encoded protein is CASSFRDTHFSSTDTQYF.

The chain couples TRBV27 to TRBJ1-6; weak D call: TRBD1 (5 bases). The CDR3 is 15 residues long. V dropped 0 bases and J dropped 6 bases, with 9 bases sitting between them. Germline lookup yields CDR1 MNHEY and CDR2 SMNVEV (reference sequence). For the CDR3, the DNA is TGTGCCAGCAGTTTATCTGGACACGTTAATTCACCCCTCCACTTT. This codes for CASSLSGHVNSPLHF.

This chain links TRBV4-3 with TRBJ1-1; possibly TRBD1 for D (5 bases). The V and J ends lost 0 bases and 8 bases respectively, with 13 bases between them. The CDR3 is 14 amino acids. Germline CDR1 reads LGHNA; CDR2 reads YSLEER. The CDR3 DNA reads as TGCGCCAGCAGCCAAGACCTTTGGAGGGACGAAGCTTTCTTT. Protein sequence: CASSQDLWRDEAFF.

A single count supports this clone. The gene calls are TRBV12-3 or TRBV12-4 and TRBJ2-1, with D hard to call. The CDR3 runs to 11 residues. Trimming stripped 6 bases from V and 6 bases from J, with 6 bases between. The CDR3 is CASSSLNEQFF. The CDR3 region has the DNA TGTGCCAGCAGCTCCCTCAATGAGCAGTTCTTC.

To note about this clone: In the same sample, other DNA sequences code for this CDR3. CDR3 in amino acids: CASSLGGGTEAFF. The CDR3 DNA reads as TGCGCCAGCAGCCTAGGGGGAGGTACTGAAGCTTTCTTT. This chain links TRBV5-1 with TRBJ1-1; TRBD1 might be the D (6 bases). The CDR3 runs to 13 residues. The V end was cut by 4 bases, the J end by 5 bases, with 12 bases between. The germline V gene encodes CDR1 SGHRS and CDR2 YFSETQ.

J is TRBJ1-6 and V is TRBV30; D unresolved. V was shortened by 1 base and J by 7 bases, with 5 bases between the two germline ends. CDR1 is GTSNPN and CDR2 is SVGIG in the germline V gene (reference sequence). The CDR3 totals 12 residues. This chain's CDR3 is CAWSGVNSPLHF. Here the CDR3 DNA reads TGTGCCTGGAGTGGCGTAAATTCACCCCTCCACTTT.

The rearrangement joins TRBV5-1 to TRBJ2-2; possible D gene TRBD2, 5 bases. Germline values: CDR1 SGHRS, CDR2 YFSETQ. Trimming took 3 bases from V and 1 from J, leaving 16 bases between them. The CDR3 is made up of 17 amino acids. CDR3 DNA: TGCGCCAGCAGCTCGAGTATGCGGGCCCAGAACACCGGGGAGCTGTTTTTT. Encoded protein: CASSSSMRAQNTGELFF.

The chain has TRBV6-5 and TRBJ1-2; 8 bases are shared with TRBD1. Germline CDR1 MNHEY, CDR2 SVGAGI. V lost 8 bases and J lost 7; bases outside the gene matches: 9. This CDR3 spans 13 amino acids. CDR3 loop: CASFRQGRGGYTF. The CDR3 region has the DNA TGTGCCAGCTTCCGACAGGGGAGGGGTGGCTACACCTTC.

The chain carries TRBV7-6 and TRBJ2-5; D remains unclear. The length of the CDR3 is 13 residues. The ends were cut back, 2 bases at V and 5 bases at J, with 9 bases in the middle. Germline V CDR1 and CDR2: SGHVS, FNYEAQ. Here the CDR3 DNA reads TGTGCCAGCAGCTTACTAGGCTCCGAGACCCAGTACTTC. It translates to CASSLLGSETQYF.

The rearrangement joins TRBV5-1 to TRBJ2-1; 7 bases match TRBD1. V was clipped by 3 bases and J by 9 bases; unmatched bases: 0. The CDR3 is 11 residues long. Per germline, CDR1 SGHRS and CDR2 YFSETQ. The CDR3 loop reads CASSWDSEQFF. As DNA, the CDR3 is TGCGCCAGCAGCTGGGACAGTGAGCAGTTCTTC.

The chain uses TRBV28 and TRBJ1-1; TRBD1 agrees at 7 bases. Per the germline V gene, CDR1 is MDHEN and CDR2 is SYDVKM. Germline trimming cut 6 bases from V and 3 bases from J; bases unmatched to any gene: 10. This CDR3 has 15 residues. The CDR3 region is CASSHQQGIYTEAFF. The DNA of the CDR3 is TGTGCCAGCAGCCACCAACAGGGGATATACACTGAAGCTTTCTTT.

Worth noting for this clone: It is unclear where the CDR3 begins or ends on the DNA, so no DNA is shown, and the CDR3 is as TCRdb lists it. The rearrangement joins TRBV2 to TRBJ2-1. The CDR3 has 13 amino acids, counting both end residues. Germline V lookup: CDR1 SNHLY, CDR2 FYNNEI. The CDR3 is CASSEVGLGNWFF.

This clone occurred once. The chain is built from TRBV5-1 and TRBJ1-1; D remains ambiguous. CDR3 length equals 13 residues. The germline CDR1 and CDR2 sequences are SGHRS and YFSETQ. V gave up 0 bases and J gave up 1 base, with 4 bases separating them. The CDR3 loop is CASSLASNTEAFF. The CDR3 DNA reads TGCGCCAGCAGCTTGGCGTCGAACACTGAAGCTTTCTTT.

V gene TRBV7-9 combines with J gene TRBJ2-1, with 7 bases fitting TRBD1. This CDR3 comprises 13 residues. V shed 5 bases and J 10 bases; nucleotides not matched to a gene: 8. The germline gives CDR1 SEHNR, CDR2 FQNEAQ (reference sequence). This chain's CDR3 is CASSKRQGEEQFF. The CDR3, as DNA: TGTGCCAGCAGCAAAAGACAGGGCGAGGAGCAGTTCTTC.

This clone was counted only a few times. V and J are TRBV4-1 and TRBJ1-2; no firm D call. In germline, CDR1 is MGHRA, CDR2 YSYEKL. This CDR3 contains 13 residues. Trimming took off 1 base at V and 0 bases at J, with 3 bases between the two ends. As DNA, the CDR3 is TGCGCCAGCAGCCAAGCCCCTAACTATGGCTACACCTTC. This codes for CASSQAPNYGYTF.

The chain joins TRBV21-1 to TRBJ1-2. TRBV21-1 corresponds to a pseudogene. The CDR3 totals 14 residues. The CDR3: CASSKVSQNYGYTF. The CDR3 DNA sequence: TGTGCCAGCAGCAAAGTTAGTCAGAACTATGGCTACACCTTC.

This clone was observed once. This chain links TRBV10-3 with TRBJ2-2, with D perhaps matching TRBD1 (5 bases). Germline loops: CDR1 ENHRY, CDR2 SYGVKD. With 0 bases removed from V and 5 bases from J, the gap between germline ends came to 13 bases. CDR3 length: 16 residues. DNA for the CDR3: TGTGCCATCAGTGAGTCGCAGGGCGTGTGGACCGGGGAGCTGTTTTTT. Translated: CAISESQGVWTGELFF.

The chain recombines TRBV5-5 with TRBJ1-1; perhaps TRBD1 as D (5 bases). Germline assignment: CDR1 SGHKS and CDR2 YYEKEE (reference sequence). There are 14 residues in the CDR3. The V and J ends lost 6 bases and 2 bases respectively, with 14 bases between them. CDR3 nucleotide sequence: TGTGCCAGCATAACGCGAGACAGTAACACTGAAGCTTTCTTT. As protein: CASITRDSNTEAFF. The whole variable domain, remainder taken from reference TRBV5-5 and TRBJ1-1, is DAGVTQSPTHLIKTRGQQVTLRCSPISGHKSVSWYQQVLGQGPQFIFQYYEKEERGRGNFPDRFSARQFPNYSSELNVNALLLGDSALYLCASITRDSNTEAFFGQGTRLTVV.

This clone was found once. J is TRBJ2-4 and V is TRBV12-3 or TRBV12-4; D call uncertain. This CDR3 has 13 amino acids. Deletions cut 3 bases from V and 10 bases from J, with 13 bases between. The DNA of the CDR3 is TGTGCCAGCAGTTTGGAAAACACAGCTATTCAGTACTTC. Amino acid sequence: CASSLENTAIQYF.

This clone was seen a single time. The CDR3 loop reads CASKLAGGRETQYF. CDR3 sequence (DNA): TGTGCCAGCAAATTAGCGGGGGGACGAGAGACCCAGTACTTC. The chain carries TRBV21-1 and TRBJ2-5; TRBD2 was called by the table and not checked on the DNA. TRBV21-1 is flagged as a pseudogene. The CDR3 length is 14 residues.